The rows below give T cell receptor beta chains drawn from one sample of a study of OX40 agonist ivuxolimab in advanced cancers. Clones were sequenced by immunoSEQ multiplex PCR, and TCRdb holds only the in-frame ones, with some missing. The sample comprises tens of thousands of clones, 80% to 90% of which are singletons, and just under 2.5% rests with the top ten. The sequenced sample was CD4+ or CD8+ T cells sorted from blood, obtained in a trial of the OX40 agonist ivuxolimab. These TCRs come from an adult with an advanced solid tumor such as melanoma, head and neck, liver or kidney cancer. The conserved cysteine and the conserved F or W are not part of the CDR3 here.

J	V	CDR3
TRBJ1-1	TRBV11-1	ASSVRAGLAEAF
TRBJ2-3	TRBV5-8	ASSPGTSGKTDTQY
.	TRBV12-5	ASGLVIPHPVSYEQY
TRBJ1-6	TRBV7-2	ASSPIGRLSYNSPLH
TRBJ2-7	TRBV6-6	APIYHEQY
TRBJ2-7	TRBV10-3	AIGNTGTIYEQY
TRBJ2-2	TRBV7-6	ASSQGLVDTGELF
TRBJ2-1	TRBV5-6	ASSLALYSYNEQF
TRBJ1-1	TRBV2	ASGMGQGLDTEAF
TRBJ1-4	TRBV20-1	SASLNEKLF
TRBJ1-2	TRBV11-2	ASSYLRGAANYGYT
TRBJ2-3	TRBV4-2	ASSQVGQAGTDTQY
TRBJ1-1	TRBV6-1	ASSDRVAEAF
TRBJ2-5	TRBV7-9	ASSLGDRYHGGETQY
TRBJ2-1	TRBV6-5	ASSFGAGNEQF
TRBJ1-3	TRBV7-9	ASSSFSYSSGNTIY
TRBJ1-5	TRBV7-2	ASSFYGASNQPQH
TRBJ2-1	TRBV4-2	ASSRSGTGSYNEQF
TRBJ1-1	TRBV18	ASSPFRGDGTEAF
TRBJ2-5	TRBV25-1	ASSEYSVGETQY
TRBJ1-5	TRBV6-1	ASRLIPVQPQH
TRBJ2-7	TRBV29-1	SVAQGAYEQY
TRBJ2-1	TRBV9	ASSRRETTNYNEQF
TRBJ2-1	TRBV5-1	ASSLAKREGNEQF
TRBJ2-7	TRBV9	ASSVGPGLAYEQY
TRBJ2-3	TRBV14	ASSQPRTSGRYSDTQY
TRBJ2-5	TRBV5-1	ASSPAGGPWETQY
TRBJ1-1	TRBV6-5	ASSLTASQGNTEAF
TRBJ1-1	TRBV18	ASSPPDRVVRNTEAF
TRBJ2-5	TRBV29-1	SVEDWYIAAYQETQY
TRBJ1-2	TRBV6-5	ATTAENYGYT
TRBJ2-7	TRBV7-2	ASSSETGALYEQY
TRBJ1-5	TRBV6-5	ASSLLGGGNQPRH
TRBJ2-3	TRBV30	AWSGPEGDTQY
TRBJ2-3	TRBV19	ASSVQGSTDTQY
TRBJ1-4	TRBV5-5	ASRLGAERNEKLF
TRBJ1-5	TRBV7-8	ASSSNQGGNQPQH
TRBJ1-5	TRBV6-6	ASSFSGTRQPQH
TRBJ1-5	TRBV6-1	ASTFPGTEYH
TRBJ1-2	TRBV19	ATRRGQGAYGYT